The entry below gives a single T cell receptor beta chain sequence along with its context. No antigen is known for it. The record originates from a study of T cell repertoires in cytomegalovirus infection. Study in general: Shared public TCR beta signatures pointed to both CMV infection and a matching HLA type. Regarding the study as a whole: HLA-C-restricted CMV-specific TCR beta clonotypes were dominant in the ex vivo response. Cumulated frequencies of public TCR beta families served to identify carriers of CMV plus the relevant HLA.

Germline CDR1 is SQVTM and CDR2 is ANQGSEA. The CDR3 length is 12 residues. V shed 7 bases and J shed 4 bases, with 13 bases lying between them. TCRdb analysed the reads with MiXCR anew, one entry per CDR3 protein. The sample consists of nearly 650,000 distinct CDR3 sequences, 20% to 25% of them appearing once. The sequence derives from a human donor in good health (CMV status not recorded). Some clones in this sample may be carry-over from other donors' samples. V gene TRBV29-1 combines with J gene TRBJ1-1; possibly TRBD1 for D (5 bases). The sample was CD8+ T cells from PBMCs. The CDR3: CSGITGGTEAFF. The CDR3 DNA sequence: TGCAGCGGTATCACAGGTGGCACTGAAGCTTTCTTT.